The next 23 T cell receptor beta chains were all read from a single sample in a study of T cell responses to AZD1222 COVID-19 vaccine. The repertoire was sequenced with immunoSEQ multiplex PCR; TCRdb's copy has only in-frame clones and lacks some. The sample lists more than 75,000 clones, about 92% occurring once. Sequences were derived from peripheral blood, sampled on day 0 of AZD1222 vaccination. These receptors originate from an adult in good health.

The gene calls are TRBV5-5 and TRBJ2-7; the match to TRBD1 covers 8 bases. The germline gives CDR1 SGHKS, CDR2 YYEKEE (reference sequence). The V gene end was trimmed by 0 bases and the J gene end by 3 bases; junction bases not matched to a gene: 2. The CDR3 totals 14 residues. CDR3 sequence: CASSLAGTGYEQYF. The CDR3, as DNA: TGTGCCAGCAGCTTGGCCGGGACAGGCTACGAGCAGTACTTC.

CDR3 sequence reads: CATRRRNEQFF. Written as DNA, the CDR3 is TGCGCCACTCGACGGAGGAATGAGCAGTTCTTC. The V call is TRBV23-1, the J call TRBJ2-1; D might be TRBD2 (5 bases). TRBV23-1 is an ORF; its function is uncertain. The ends were cut back, 10 bases at V and 7 bases at J, with 11 bases in the middle. The CDR3 contains 11 residues.

The V call is TRBV9, the J call TRBJ1-3, with D possibly matching TRBD1 (6 bases). The V gene lost 4 bases and the J gene lost 0 bases, with 14 bases spanning the gap. Per germline, CDR1 SGDLS and CDR2 YYNGEE. This CDR3 is 16 amino acids long. CDR3 sequence (DNA): TGTGCCAGCAGCCCCGGACAGTTCAGCTCTGGAAACACCATATATTTT. Translated: CASSPGQFSSGNTIYF.

V gene TRBV4-3 combines with J gene TRBJ2-1, with D possibly TRBD2 on 6 matching bases. The CDR3 runs to 17 residues. Germline V lookup: CDR1 LGHNA, CDR2 YSLEER. Trimming removed 0 bases at V and 7 bases at J, with 19 bases between. The CDR3 spells CASSQDLMAGLQNEQFF. The CDR3 coding sequence is TGCGCCAGCAGCCAAGATCTAATGGCGGGGTTGCAAAATGAGCAGTTCTTC.

The chain combines TRBV30 with TRBJ1-1; D unclear. V lost 3 bases, J lost 3 bases, and 14 bases lay in between. Germline loops: CDR1 GTSNPN, CDR2 SVGIG (reference sequence). The CDR3 is made up of 14 amino acids. The CDR3 loop is CAWSKKLEYTEAFF. In nucleotides, the CDR3 is TGTGCCTGGAGCAAAAAATTAGAGTACACTGAAGCTTTCTTT.

This sequence joins TRBV24-1 and TRBJ2-3; no firm D call. Germline lookup yields CDR1 KGHDR and CDR2 SFDVKD. The V and J ends lost 5 bases and 0 bases respectively, with 17 bases between them. This CDR3 region has 17 residues. The CDR3 region has the DNA TGTGCCACCAGTGGTTCCGTAGGCGCGTTGAGCACAGATACGCAGTATTTT. Protein: CATSGSVGALSTDTQYF.

This clone has only one observation. This chain links TRBV19 with TRBJ2-5; D possibly uses TRBD1 or TRBD2 (5 bases each). V dropped 5 bases and J dropped 3 bases, with 16 bases sitting between them. This CDR3 is 15 amino acids long. Germline V gives CDR1 LNHDA, CDR2 SQIVND (reference sequence). For the CDR3, the DNA is TGTGCCAGTAGTGCAACCGGGACGGGAAAAGAGACCCAGTACTTC. Protein: CASSATGTGKETQYF.

V and J are TRBV6-2 or TRBV6-3 and TRBJ2-5; TRBD2 agrees at 13 bases. The V gene's germline CDR1 is MNHEY and CDR2 SVGEGT. V was pared by 5 bases and J by 6 bases, with 9 bases of the junction left unmatched. The CDR3 covers 16 residues. The CDR3 here is CASSPGLAGAGKTQYF. The CDR3 nucleotides are TGTGCCAGCAGTCCCGGACTAGCGGGAGCCGGGAAGACCCAGTACTTC.

The rearrangement uses TRBV28 and TRBJ1-2; TRBD1 is a possible D gene (6 bases). CDR3 length equals 13 residues. V was shortened by 7 bases and J by 8 bases, with 17 bases between the two germline ends. CDR1 and CDR2 from the germline V gene are MDHEN and SYDVKM. Written as DNA, the CDR3 is TGTGCCAGCAACCCGACAGGAATATCGGGCTACACCTTC. It yields the protein CASNPTGISGYTF.

The chain has TRBV21-1 and TRBJ1-6. TRBV21-1 is annotated as a pseudogene. The CDR3 has 14 amino acids. The CDR3 DNA is TGTGCCAGCAGCAGACCGCACGCAAATTCACCCCTCCACTTT. Protein sequence: CASSRPHANSPLHF.

The V gene is TRBV11-2, the J gene TRBJ2-7; 10 nucleotides align to TRBD1. Germline V gene sequence: CDR1 SGHAT, CDR2 FQNNGV. Trimming removed 7 bases from V and 5 bases from J; junction bases left unmatched: 8. The CDR3 has 14 residues. The CDR3 coding sequence is TGTGCCAGCAAGAACCGGGACAGGGGAGACGAGCAGTACTTC. Translated, it gives CASKNRDRGDEQYF.

This chain links TRBV13 with TRBJ2-5, with D perhaps matching TRBD1 (6 bases). Germline loops: CDR1 PRHDT, CDR2 FYEKMQ (reference sequence). The CDR3 runs to 13 residues. Trimming removed 6 bases from V and 4 bases from J, with 12 bases in between. This CDR3 is CASSRGHGETQYF. The CDR3 DNA reads as TGTGCCAGCAGTCGGGGACATGGAGAGACCCAGTACTTC.

The genes are TRBV18 and TRBJ1-2; possibly TRBD1 for D (6 bases). The CDR3 sequence is 15 residues long. CDR1 KGHSH and CDR2 LQKENI come from the germline V gene. V was cut by 4 bases and J by 0 bases, with 12 bases left in between. The CDR3 nucleotides are TGTGCCAGCTCACTACAGGGAGTCCCTAACTATGGCTACACCTTC. The encoded protein is CASSLQGVPNYGYTF. Looking up the rest from reference TRBV18 and TRBJ1-2 gives the full variable domain: NAGVMQNPRHLVRRRGQEARLRCSPMKGHSHVYWYRQLPEEGLKFMVYLQKENIIDESGMPKERFSAEFPKEGPSILRIQQVVRGDSAAYFCASSLQGVPNYGYTFGSGTRLTVV.

The chain has TRBV12-3 or TRBV12-4 and TRBJ2-1, with D perhaps matching TRBD1 or TRBD2 (5 bases each). CDR3 length: 12 amino acids. V was pared by 8 bases and J by 9 bases, with 14 bases between. CDR3 DNA sequence: TGTGCCAGCGGGGGTTCGGGCGGTGAGCAGTTCTTC. This gives the protein CASGGSGGEQFF.

A few counts support this clone. The J gene is TRBJ1-6, the V gene TRBV5-6; TRBD1 matches at 7 bases. The germline V gene has CDR1 SGHDT and CDR2 YYEEEE. J gave up 13 bases and V 4 bases, and 11 bases lay outside the gene matches. The CDR3 runs to 14 residues. CDR3 coding DNA: TGTGCCAGCAGCGGACCCTCGGGACAGCTCCCCCTCCACTTT. Its protein is CASSGPSGQLPLHF.

The CDR3 spells CASSLVDSGTYTDTQYF. The DNA for the CDR3 is TGTGCCAGCAGCTTGGTGGATAGCGGGACGTACACAGATACGCAGTATTTT. This chain joins TRBV5-4 and TRBJ2-3; TRBD2 matches at 8 bases. There are 17 residues in the CDR3. Germline V CDR1 and CDR2: SGHNT, YYREEE (reference sequence). After removal of 0 bases from V and 2 bases from J, the junction contained 8 bases not matched to a gene.

The chain has TRBV7-2 and TRBJ1-6, with D perhaps TRBD1 (5 bases). V shed 1 base and J shed 10 bases, with 11 bases lying between them. The CDR3 totals 14 residues. Germline CDR1 SGHTA, CDR2 FQGNSA. The CDR3 region has the DNA TGTGCCAGCAGCTTAGGAGGACATCGGTCACCCCTCCACTTT. This encodes CASSLGGHRSPLHF.

This clone was detected only once. The chain uses TRBV6-2 or TRBV6-3 and TRBJ1-5; D is perhaps TRBD1 (6 bases). This CDR3 is 13 amino acids long. The germline gives CDR1 MNHEY, CDR2 SVGEGT. Trimming took off 1 base at V and 12 bases at J, with 13 bases between the two ends. The CDR3 bases are TGTGCCAGCAGTTACTACAGGGCGGTAGGCCAGCATTTT. The encoded protein is CASSYYRAVGQHF.

The gene calls are TRBV5-1 and TRBJ2-5; unclear D gene. Germline CDR1 reads SGHRS; CDR2 reads YFSETQ. Between the trimmed V and J ends, which lost 1 base and 5 bases, there was a span of 9 bases. This CDR3 comprises 13 residues. The CDR3 reads CASSLSGRETQYF. CDR3 in DNA: TGCGCCAGCAGCTTGTCTGGTCGGGAGACCCAGTACTTC. The full variable domain, completed using reference TRBV5-1 and TRBJ2-5, is KAGVTQTPRYLIKTRGQQVTLSCSPISGHRSVSWYQQTPGQGLQFLFEYFSETQRNKGNFPGRFSGRQFSNSRSEMNVSTLELGDSALYLCASSLSGRETQYFGPGTRLLVL.

This chain connects TRBV19 to TRBJ2-4; TRBD2 matches 9 bases. After removal of 3 bases from V and 7 bases from J, the junction contained 7 bases not matched to a gene. Germline V gene sequence: CDR1 LNHDA, CDR2 SQIVND (reference sequence). The CDR3 spans 15 residues. The CDR3 region is CASSIWASGINIQYF. The CDR3 DNA reads as TGTGCCAGTAGTATCTGGGCTAGCGGGATTAACATTCAGTACTTC. The entire variable domain, with the rest obtained from reference TRBV19 and TRBJ2-4, is as follows: DGGITQSPKYLFRKEGQNVTLSCEQNLNHDAMYWYRQDPGQGLRLIYYSQIVNDFQKGDIAEGYSVSREKKESFPLTVTSAQKNPTAFYLCASSIWASGINIQYFGAGTRLSVL.

DNA for the CDR3: TGCGCCAGCAGCCAAGAAGGAGGTACGCAGTATTTT. Translating gives CASSQEGGTQYF. The V call is TRBV4-3, the J call TRBJ2-3; weak D call: TRBD2 (5 bases). Per the germline V gene, CDR1 is LGHNA and CDR2 is YSLEER. V was shortened by 0 bases and J by 8 bases, with 6 bases between the two germline ends. The CDR3 runs to 12 residues.

The J gene is TRBJ1-2, the V gene TRBV14; D is unclear. V was pared by 1 base and J by 7 bases, with 7 bases between. CDR1 SGHDN and CDR2 FVKESK come from the germline V gene. This CDR3 is built from 12 residues. CDR3 DNA sequence: TGTGCCAGCAGCCAAGGCCGAGGTGGCTACACCTTC. Amino acid sequence: CASSQGRGGYTF.

The chain employs TRBV28 and TRBJ1-5; TRBD1 aligns across 8 bases. This CDR3 is 15 amino acids long. The ends lost 5 bases at V and 6 bases at J; junction bases unmatched: 9. CDR1 and CDR2 from the germline V gene are MDHEN and SYDVKM. CDR3 sequence: CASSPGQGWAQPQHF. DNA of the CDR3: TGTGCCAGCAGTCCTGGACAGGGTTGGGCTCAGCCCCAGCATTTT.